The present T cell receptor (beta chain) was sequenced within a study of blood T cell repertoires in COVID-19. Study summary: Acute and convalescent COVID-19 samples came from the United States, Italy and Spain.

Here immunoSEQ multiplex PCR was the method, and the copy in TCRdb shows in-frame clones only, minus some. The table has approximately 240,000 clones, less than 85% seen once. The germline V gene encodes CDR1 MNHEY and CDR2 SMNVEV (reference sequence). The ends were cut back, 5 bases at V and 3 bases at J, with 25 bases in the middle. The CDR3 consists of 18 residues. This clonotype was sampled from a woman aged 80 or older with active or convalescent COVID-19. The V and J genes are TRBV27 and TRBJ1-2, with a weak D call TRBD1 (5 bases). Material for sequencing was peripheral blood. The CDR3 DNA follows: TGTGCCAGCAGTCTCCGGGAGGGGATCTCACAAGTTTACTATGGCTACACCTTC. It encodes CASSLREGISQVYYGYTF.